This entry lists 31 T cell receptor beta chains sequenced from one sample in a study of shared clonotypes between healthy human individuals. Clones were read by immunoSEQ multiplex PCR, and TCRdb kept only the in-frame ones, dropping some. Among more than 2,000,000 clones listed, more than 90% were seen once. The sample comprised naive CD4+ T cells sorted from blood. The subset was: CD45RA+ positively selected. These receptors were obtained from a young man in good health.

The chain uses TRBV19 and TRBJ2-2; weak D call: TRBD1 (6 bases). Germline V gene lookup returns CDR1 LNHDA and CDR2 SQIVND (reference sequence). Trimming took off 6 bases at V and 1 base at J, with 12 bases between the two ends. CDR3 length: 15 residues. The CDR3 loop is CASRTGHRNTGELFF. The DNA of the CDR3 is TGTGCCAGTAGGACGGGACATCGGAACACCGGGGAGCTGTTTTTT.

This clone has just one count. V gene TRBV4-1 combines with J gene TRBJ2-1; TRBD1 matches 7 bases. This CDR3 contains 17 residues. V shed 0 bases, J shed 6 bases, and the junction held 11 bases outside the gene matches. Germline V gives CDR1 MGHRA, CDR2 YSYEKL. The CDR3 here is CASSQDLQRGHSNEQFF. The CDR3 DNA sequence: TGCGCCAGCAGCCAAGATTTACAGAGGGGGCATAGCAATGAGCAGTTCTTC.

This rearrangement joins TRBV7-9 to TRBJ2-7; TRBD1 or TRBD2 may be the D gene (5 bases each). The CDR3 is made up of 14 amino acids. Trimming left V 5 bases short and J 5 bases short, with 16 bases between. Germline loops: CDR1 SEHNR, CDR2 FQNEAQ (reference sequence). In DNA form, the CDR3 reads TGTGCCAGCAGCCGGAGTGGGGGTGGCAACGAGCAGTACTTC. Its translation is CASSRSGGGNEQYF.

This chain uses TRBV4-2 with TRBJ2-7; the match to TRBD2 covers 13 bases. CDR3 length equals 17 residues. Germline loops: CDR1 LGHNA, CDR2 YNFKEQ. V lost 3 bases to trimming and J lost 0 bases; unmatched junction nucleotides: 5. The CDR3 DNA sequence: TGTGCCAGCAGCCAGGAAACTAGCGGGGGGGACTCCTACGAGCAGTACTTC. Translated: CASSQETSGGDSYEQYF.

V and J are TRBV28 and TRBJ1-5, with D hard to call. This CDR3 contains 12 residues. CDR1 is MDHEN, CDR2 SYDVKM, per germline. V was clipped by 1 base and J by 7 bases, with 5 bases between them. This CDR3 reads CASSLLQQPQHF. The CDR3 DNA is TGTGCCAGCAGTTTATTACAGCAGCCCCAGCATTTT.

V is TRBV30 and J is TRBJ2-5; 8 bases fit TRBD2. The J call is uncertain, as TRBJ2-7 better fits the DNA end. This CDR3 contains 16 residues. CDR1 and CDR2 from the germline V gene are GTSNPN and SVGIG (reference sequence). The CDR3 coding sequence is TGTGCCTGGAGTGGGGGCAAACTAGCGGAGGTCTACGAGCAGTACTTC. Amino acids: CAWSGGKLAEVYEQYF.

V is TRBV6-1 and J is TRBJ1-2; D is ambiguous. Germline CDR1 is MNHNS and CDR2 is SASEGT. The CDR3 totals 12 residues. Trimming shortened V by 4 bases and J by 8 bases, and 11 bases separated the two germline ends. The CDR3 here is CASSVSTRGYTF. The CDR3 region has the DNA TGTGCCAGCAGTGTGAGTACGCGGGGCTACACCTTC.

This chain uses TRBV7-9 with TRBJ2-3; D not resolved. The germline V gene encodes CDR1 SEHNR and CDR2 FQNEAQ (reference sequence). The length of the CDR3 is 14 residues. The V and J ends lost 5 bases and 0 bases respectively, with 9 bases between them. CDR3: CASSPRASTDTQYF. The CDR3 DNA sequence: TGTGCCAGCAGCCCTAGGGCAAGCACAGATACGCAGTATTTT.

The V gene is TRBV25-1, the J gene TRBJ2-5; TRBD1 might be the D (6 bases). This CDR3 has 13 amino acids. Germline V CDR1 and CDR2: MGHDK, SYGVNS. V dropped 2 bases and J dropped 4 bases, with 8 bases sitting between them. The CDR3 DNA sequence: TGTGCCAGCAGTGAACCAGGGGTAGAGACCCAGTACTTC. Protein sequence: CASSEPGVETQYF. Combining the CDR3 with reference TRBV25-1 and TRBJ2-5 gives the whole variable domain EADIYQTPRYLVIGTGKKITLECSQTMGHDKMYWYQQDPGMELHLIHYSYGVNSTEKGDLSSESTVSRIRTEHFPLTLESARPSHTSQYLCASSEPGVETQYFGPGTRLLVL.

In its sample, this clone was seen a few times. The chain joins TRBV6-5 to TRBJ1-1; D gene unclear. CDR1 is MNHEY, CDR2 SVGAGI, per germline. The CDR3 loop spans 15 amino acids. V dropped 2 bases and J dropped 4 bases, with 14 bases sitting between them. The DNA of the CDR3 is TGTGCCAGCAGTTACGACACGTATGGTGGCACTGAAGCTTTCTTT. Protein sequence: CASSYDTYGGTEAFF.

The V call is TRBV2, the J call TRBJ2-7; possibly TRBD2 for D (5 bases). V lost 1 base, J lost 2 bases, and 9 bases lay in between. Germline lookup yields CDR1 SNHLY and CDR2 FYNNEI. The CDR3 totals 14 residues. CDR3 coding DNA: TGTGCCAGCAGTGAAGGAGGGTTACCCTACGAGCAGTACTTC. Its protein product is CASSEGGLPYEQYF.

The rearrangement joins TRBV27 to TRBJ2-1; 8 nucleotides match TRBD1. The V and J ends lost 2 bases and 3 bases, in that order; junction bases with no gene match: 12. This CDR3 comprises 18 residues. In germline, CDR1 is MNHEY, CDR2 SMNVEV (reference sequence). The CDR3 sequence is CASSLEPGQGPNYNEQFF. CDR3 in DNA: TGTGCCAGCAGTTTAGAGCCTGGACAGGGCCCAAACTACAATGAGCAGTTCTTC.

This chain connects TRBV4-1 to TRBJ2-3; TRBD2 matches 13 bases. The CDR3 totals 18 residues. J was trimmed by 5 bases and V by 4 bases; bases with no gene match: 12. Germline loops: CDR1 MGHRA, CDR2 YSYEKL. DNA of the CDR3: TGCGCCAGCAGCCTAGGGACTAGCGGGATAAGGGGGCTAGATACGCAGTATTTT. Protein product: CASSLGTSGIRGLDTQYF.

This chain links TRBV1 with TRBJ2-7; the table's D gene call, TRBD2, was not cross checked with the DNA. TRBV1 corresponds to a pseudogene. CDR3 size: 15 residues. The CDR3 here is CTSSQGRLAGEEQYF. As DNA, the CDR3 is TGCACCAGCAGCCAAGGCCGGCTAGCGGGGGAGGAGCAGTACTTC.

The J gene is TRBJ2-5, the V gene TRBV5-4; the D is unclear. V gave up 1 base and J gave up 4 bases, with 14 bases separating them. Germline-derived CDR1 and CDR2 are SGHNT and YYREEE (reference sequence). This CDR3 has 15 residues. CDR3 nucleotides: TGTGCCAGCAGCTTGATTTCAGGATTGGGAGAGACCCAGTACTTC. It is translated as CASSLISGLGETQYF.

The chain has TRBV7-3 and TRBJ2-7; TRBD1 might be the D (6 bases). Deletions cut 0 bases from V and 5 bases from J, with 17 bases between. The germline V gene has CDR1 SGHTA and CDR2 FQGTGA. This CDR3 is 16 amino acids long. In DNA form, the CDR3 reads TGTGCCAGCAGCTTAACTGGGTTGGTAGGGGGAGACGAGCAGTACTTC. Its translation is CASSLTGLVGGDEQYF.

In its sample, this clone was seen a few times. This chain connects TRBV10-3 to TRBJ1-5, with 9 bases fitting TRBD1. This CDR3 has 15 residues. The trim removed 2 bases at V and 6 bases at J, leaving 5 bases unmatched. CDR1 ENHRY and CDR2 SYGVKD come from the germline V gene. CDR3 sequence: CAISEGTGISQPQHF. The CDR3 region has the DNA TGTGCCATCAGTGAGGGGACAGGGATTAGTCAGCCCCAGCATTTT.

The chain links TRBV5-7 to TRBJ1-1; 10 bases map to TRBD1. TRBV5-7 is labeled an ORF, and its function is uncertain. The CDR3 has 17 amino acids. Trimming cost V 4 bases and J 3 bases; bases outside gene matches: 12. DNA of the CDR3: TGTGCCAGCAGCGGAAAGGGGACAGGGGAGGGTTACACTGAAGCTTTCTTT. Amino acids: CASSGKGTGEGYTEAFF.

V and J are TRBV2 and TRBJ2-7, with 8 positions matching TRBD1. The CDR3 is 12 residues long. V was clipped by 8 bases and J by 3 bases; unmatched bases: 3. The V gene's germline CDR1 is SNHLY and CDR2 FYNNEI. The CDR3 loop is CASGTGGYEQYF. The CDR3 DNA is TGTGCCAGCGGGACAGGCGGCTACGAGCAGTACTTC.

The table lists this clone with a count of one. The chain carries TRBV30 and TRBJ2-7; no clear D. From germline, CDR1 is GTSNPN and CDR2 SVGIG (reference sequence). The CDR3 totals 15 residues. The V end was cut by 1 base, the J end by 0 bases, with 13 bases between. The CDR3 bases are TGTGCCTGGAGTGGCGTACCCCAGAGCTCCTACGAGCAGTACTTC. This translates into CAWSGVPQSSYEQYF.

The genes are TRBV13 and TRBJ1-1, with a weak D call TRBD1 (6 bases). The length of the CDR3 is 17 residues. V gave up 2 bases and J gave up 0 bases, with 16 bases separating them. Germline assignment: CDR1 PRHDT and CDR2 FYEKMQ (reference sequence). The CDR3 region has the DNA TGTGCCAGCAGCTTACGGGACAAGGGCCTCCTGAACACTGAAGCTTTCTTT. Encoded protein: CASSLRDKGLLNTEAFF.

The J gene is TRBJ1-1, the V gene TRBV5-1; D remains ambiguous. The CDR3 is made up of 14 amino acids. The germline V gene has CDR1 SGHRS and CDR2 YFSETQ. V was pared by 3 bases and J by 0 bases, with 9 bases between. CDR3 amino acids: CASSSGEMNTEAFF. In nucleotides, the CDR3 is TGCGCCAGCAGCTCGGGAGAGATGAACACTGAAGCTTTCTTT.

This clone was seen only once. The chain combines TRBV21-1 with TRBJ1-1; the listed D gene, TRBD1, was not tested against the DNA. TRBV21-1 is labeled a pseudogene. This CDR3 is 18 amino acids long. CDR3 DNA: TGTGCCAGCAGCAAAGGAGGGGACAGGGTAATATGCGTCACTGAAGCTTTCTTT. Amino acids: CASSKGGDRVICVTEAFF.

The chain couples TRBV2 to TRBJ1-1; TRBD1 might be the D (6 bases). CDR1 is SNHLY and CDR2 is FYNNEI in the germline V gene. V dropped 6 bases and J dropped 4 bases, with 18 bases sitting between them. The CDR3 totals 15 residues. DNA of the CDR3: TGTGCCAGCAGACCGACAGGACTTCGTAGCACTGAAGCTTTCTTT. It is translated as CASRPTGLRSTEAFF.

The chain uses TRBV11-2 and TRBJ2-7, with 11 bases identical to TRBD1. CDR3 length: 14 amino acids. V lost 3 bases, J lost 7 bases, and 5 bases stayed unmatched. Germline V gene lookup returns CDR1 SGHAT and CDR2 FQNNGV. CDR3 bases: TGTGCCAGCAGCTTCGCGGGACAGGGGGATGAGCAGTACTTC. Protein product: CASSFAGQGDEQYF.

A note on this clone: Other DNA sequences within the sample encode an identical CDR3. CDR3 protein: CASSDRGATNEKLFF. The CDR3 region has the DNA TGTGCCAGCAGTGACAGGGGGGCAACTAATGAAAAACTGTTTTTT. This chain links TRBV2 with TRBJ1-4; 7 nucleotides align to TRBD1. Germline CDR1 reads SNHLY; CDR2 reads FYNNEI. The CDR3 has 15 residues. V was clipped by 3 bases and J by 0 bases; unmatched bases: 1.

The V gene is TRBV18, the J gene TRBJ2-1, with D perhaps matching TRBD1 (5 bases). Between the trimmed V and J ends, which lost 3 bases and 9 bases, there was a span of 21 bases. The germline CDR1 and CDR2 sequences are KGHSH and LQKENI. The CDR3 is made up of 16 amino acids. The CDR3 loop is CASSPTGPTPTGEQFF. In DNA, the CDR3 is TGTGCCAGCTCACCGACCGGGCCCACCCCCACAGGTGAGCAGTTCTTC.

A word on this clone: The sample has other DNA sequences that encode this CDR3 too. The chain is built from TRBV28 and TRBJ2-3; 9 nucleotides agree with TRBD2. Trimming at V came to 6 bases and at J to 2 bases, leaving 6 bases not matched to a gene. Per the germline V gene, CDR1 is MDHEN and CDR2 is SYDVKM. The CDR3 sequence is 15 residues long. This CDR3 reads CASSPSGGSTDTQYF. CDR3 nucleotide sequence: TGTGCCAGCAGCCCAAGCGGGGGGTCCACAGATACGCAGTATTTT.

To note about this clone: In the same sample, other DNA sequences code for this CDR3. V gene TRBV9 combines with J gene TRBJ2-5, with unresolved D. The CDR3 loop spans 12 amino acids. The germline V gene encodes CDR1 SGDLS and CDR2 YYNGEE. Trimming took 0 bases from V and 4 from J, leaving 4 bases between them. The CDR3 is CASSVDRETQYF. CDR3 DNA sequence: TGTGCCAGCAGCGTAGATCGAGAGACCCAGTACTTC.

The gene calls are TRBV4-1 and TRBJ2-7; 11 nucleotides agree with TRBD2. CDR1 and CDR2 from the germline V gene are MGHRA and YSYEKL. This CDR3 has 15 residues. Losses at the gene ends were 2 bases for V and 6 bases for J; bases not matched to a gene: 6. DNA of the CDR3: TGCGCCAGCAGCCAATTAGCGGGAGGGTTAAGCGAGCAGTACTTC. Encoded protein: CASSQLAGGLSEQYF.

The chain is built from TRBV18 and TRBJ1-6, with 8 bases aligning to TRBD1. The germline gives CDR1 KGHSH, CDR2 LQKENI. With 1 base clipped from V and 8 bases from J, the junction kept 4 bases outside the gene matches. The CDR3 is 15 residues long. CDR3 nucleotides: TGTGCCAGCTCACCACGTCAGGGGGCAGATTCACCCCTCCACTTT. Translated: CASSPRQGADSPLHF.